The present entry profiles one T cell receptor (beta chain) with its context. This sample stems from a study of blood T cells in healthy people across ages. The CDR3 is made up of 13 amino acids. V gave up 4 bases and J gave up 6 bases, with 14 bases separating them. CDR1 is SGHRS and CDR2 is YFSETQ in the germline V gene. A second PCR of about 7 to 11 cycles used a sample-barcoded 5' primer and a J-beta primer mix. TCRdb itself ran the 5' RACE reads through MiXCR, one entry per CDR3 protein. The sample shows some 670,000 distinct CDR3 sequences, around 50% of them seen only once. J is TRBJ2-7 and V is TRBV5-1; D is undetermined. The TCR originated in a woman of 80 years or more in good health. The material sequenced was blood. DNA for the CDR3: TGCGCCAGCAGCGTGGAGCCGGGTGGCGAGCAGTACTTC. It encodes CASSVEPGGEQYF.